These 8 T cell receptor beta chains came from one sample sequenced in a study of blood T cell repertoires in COVID-19. The protocol was immunoSEQ multiplex PCR, while the TCRdb copy is restricted to in-frame clones and leaves out a portion. The sample records 350,000 to 400,000 clones, around 89% being singletons. What was sequenced was PBMCs or T cells enriched from blood (not recorded which). These receptors originate from a young woman who had recovered from COVID-19.

The rearrangement joins TRBV12-3 or TRBV12-4 to TRBJ1-4; 8 bases match TRBD1. V was clipped by 5 bases and J by 17 bases; unmatched bases: 7. This CDR3 spans 11 amino acids. The CDR3 loop is CASSLRTGLFF. CDR3 coding DNA: TGTGCCAGCAGTCTACGGACAGGGCTCTTTTTT.

V usage is TRBV10-3 and J usage is TRBJ1-1; 8 bases fit TRBD1. Germline V CDR1 and CDR2: ENHRY, SYGVKD. Trimming removed 8 bases from V and 3 bases from J; junction bases left unmatched: 5. This CDR3 region has 13 residues. DNA for the CDR3: TGTGCCATCCCAGGGGGCTCGGACACTGAAGCTTTCTTT. Translating it yields CAIPGGSDTEAFF.

The chain links TRBV2 to TRBJ2-7, with TRBD1 matching over 7 bases. Germline CDR1 SNHLY, CDR2 FYNNEI. Trimming took 8 bases from V and 5 from J; bases not matched to a gene: 12. The CDR3 runs to 14 residues. The CDR3 nucleotides are TGTGCCAGCCCTCGACAGGGAAGTCTCGACGAGCAGTACTTC. It is translated as CASPRQGSLDEQYF.

The chain has TRBV11-2 and TRBJ1-1; D call uncertain. The germline gives CDR1 SGHAT, CDR2 FQNNGV. CDR3 length: 12 amino acids. Trimming removed 4 bases from V and 0 bases from J, with 3 bases in between. The CDR3 loop reads CASSSMNTEAFF. The CDR3 DNA follows: TGTGCCAGCAGCTCCATGAACACTGAAGCTTTCTTT.

This clone was recorded only once. The J gene is TRBJ2-1, the V gene TRBV7-3; TRBD1 matches at 7 bases. The CDR3 loop spans 15 amino acids. In germline, CDR1 is SGHTA, CDR2 FQGTGA. Losses at the gene ends were 2 bases for V and 4 bases for J; bases not matched to a gene: 5. CDR3: CASSLEGAAYNEQFF. CDR3 sequence (DNA): TGTGCCAGCAGCTTAGAGGGGGCCGCGTACAATGAGCAGTTCTTC.

This chain links TRBV4-2 with TRBJ1-1; D unclear. This CDR3 is built from 19 residues. V lost 2 bases to trimming and J lost 10 bases, with 32 bases between them. Per germline, CDR1 LGHNA and CDR2 YNFKEQ. The CDR3 spells CASSQIAQSSGAGDVGAFF. For the CDR3, the DNA is TGTGCCAGCAGCCAAATTGCGCAAAGCTCAGGTGCAGGCGACGTCGGAGCTTTCTTT.

The J gene is TRBJ2-7, the V gene TRBV27; D perhaps matches TRBD1 (5 bases). The V gene's germline CDR1 is MNHEY and CDR2 SMNVEV (reference sequence). V was shortened by 5 bases and J by 2 bases, with 16 bases between the two germline ends. This CDR3 spans 15 amino acids. The CDR3 here is CASSQGDSLAYEQYF. CDR3 sequence (DNA): TGTGCCAGCAGTCAAGGGGATAGTTTGGCCTACGAGCAGTACTTC.

The chain combines TRBV12-5 with TRBJ1-1; a weak D match, TRBD1 (5 bases). Germline CDR1 and CDR2: LGHNT and FRNRAP. Trimming pared 1 base from V and 0 bases from J, leaving 6 bases between. The CDR3 spans 14 residues. The CDR3 bases are TGTGCTAGTGGTTTGGGCAGGGTGAACACTGAAGCTTTCTTT. Translating gives CASGLGRVNTEAFF.